These 14 T cell receptor beta chains came from one sample sequenced in a study of cytomegalovirus exposure and HLA in healthy donors. Researchers ran the PCR with 60 Vbeta and 13 Jbeta primers. Repertoires were generated with immunoSEQ multiplex PCR, while TCRdb's copy carries only in-frame clones and drops some. The sample yields about 270,000 clones, approximately 70% seen once. The sequencing sample was made of PBMCs. The receptors stem from a female donor in good health and CMV-seronegative.

The chain links TRBV9 to TRBJ1-5; D gene uncertain. This CDR3 spans 14 amino acids. CDR1 SGDLS and CDR2 YYNGEE come from the germline V gene. Between the trimmed V and J ends, which lost 4 bases and 0 bases, there was a span of 8 bases. The CDR3 spells CASSREGSNQPQHF. CDR3 nucleotides: TGTGCCAGCAGCCGGGAGGGTAGCAATCAGCCCCAGCATTTT.

The rearrangement joins TRBV9 to TRBJ2-7; D ambiguous. This CDR3 is 14 amino acids long. Trimming took off 1 base at V and 2 bases at J, with 10 bases between the two ends. Per the germline V gene, CDR1 is SGDLS and CDR2 is YYNGEE. The CDR3 DNA reads TGTGCCAGCAGCGTAACAGAACTTCCCTACGAGCAGTACTTC. It codes for CASSVTELPYEQYF.

The V gene is TRBV2, the J gene TRBJ2-7; no clear D gene. This CDR3 is built from 14 residues. Germline V lookup: CDR1 SNHLY, CDR2 FYNNEI. The V gene lost 2 bases and the J gene lost 4 bases, with 12 bases spanning the gap. The CDR3 loop reads CASSEPIIDYEQYF. CDR3 nucleotide sequence: TGTGCCAGCAGTGAACCGATTATAGATTACGAGCAGTACTTC.

The chain recombines TRBV2 with TRBJ2-7; the match to TRBD1 covers 8 bases. Unmatched junction bases numbered 7, after V lost 4 bases and J lost 2 bases. CDR1 is SNHLY and CDR2 is FYNNEI in the germline V gene. There are 15 residues in the CDR3. CDR3 sequence reads: CASSARDRWAYEQYF. CDR3 nucleotide sequence: TGTGCCAGCAGTGCCCGGGACAGGTGGGCCTACGAGCAGTACTTC.

The V gene is TRBV5-1, the J gene TRBJ2-1; 9 bases match TRBD2. The CDR3 is made up of 13 amino acids. Germline CDR1 and CDR2: SGHRS and YFSETQ. V lost 6 bases to trimming and J lost 4 bases; unmatched junction nucleotides: 2. The CDR3 spells CASTLAGYNEQFF. The CDR3 DNA follows: TGCGCCAGCACACTAGCGGGTTACAATGAGCAGTTCTTC.

This clone came up once. The rearrangement joins TRBV19 to TRBJ1-5; 7 nucleotides align to TRBD1. The CDR3 runs 15 residues. The junction had 4 bases not matched to a gene; V was cut back by 1 base and J by 4 bases. The germline V gene has CDR1 LNHDA and CDR2 SQIVND (reference sequence). The chain's CDR3 is CASSIAAGGNQPQHF. The CDR3 DNA follows: TGTGCCAGTAGTATAGCGGCAGGGGGGAATCAGCCCCAGCATTTT.

As for this clone: One end of the junction fails to match germline, which may point to a read error. Other DNA sequences in the same sample also yield this CDR3. This chain connects TRBV9 to TRBJ2-2; the match to TRBD2 covers 13 bases. The germline V gene has CDR1 SGDLS and CDR2 YYNGEE. This CDR3 region has 17 residues. The CDR3 reads CASSVLMTSGGFGELFF. For the CDR3, the DNA is TGTGCCAGCAGCGTACTGATGACTAGCGGGGGGTTCGGGGAACTGTTTTTT.

The CDR3 bases are TGTGCCAGCGCCTCCCAGGGGGCGGAGGGCACAGATACGCAGTATTTT. Protein sequence: CASASQGAEGTDTQYF. This chain links TRBV27 with TRBJ2-3, with 8 bases aligning to TRBD1. CDR1 is MNHEY and CDR2 is SMNVEV in the germline V gene (reference sequence). Trimming at V came to 8 bases and at J to 1 base, leaving 11 bases not matched to a gene. The CDR3 has 16 amino acids.

CDR3 DNA sequence: TGTGCCAGCAGCCACGAGGGTACTTCCACAGATACGCAGTATTTT. This encodes CASSHEGTSTDTQYF. The chain links TRBV7-2 to TRBJ2-3, with D perhaps matching TRBD2 (5 bases). The germline V and J ends were trimmed by 5 bases and 2 bases, with 14 bases remaining between them. Germline loops: CDR1 SGHTA, CDR2 FQGNSA. The length of the CDR3 is 15 residues.

This rearrangement joins TRBV4-1 to TRBJ2-1; 9 bases agree with TRBD2. Losses at the gene ends were 6 bases for V and 5 bases for J; bases not matched to a gene: 8. The CDR3 is 15 amino acids. Looked up from germline, CDR1 is MGHRA and CDR2 is YSYEKL. CDR3 loop: CASSLLAGRDNEQFF. The CDR3 coding sequence is TGCGCCAGCAGTCTTCTAGCGGGACGAGACAATGAGCAGTTCTTC.

The gene calls are TRBV10-3 and TRBJ1-1, with D possibly matching TRBD1 (5 bases). Germline V CDR1 and CDR2: ENHRY, SYGVKD. Trimming left V 2 bases short and J 6 bases short, with 13 bases between. The CDR3 spans 14 residues. In nucleotides, the CDR3 is TGTGCCATCAGTGAGGCAGGGAAGGGCGCTGAAGCTTTCTTT. As protein: CAISEAGKGAEAFF.

Regarding this clone: A read error may produce the germline difference seen at one junction end. As DNA, the CDR3 is TGTGCCAGCAGTGCGGGGGCTAACGAAAAACTGTTTTTT. Its protein is CASSAGANEKLFF. The chain joins TRBV28 to TRBJ1-4; TRBD1 might be the D (6 bases). CDR3 length equals 13 residues. Germline values: CDR1 MDHEN, CDR2 SYDVKM.

The chain is built from TRBV6-1 and TRBJ2-1; 11 bases map to TRBD2. Per germline, CDR1 MNHNS and CDR2 SASEGT. The V segment lost 6 bases and the J segment 5 bases; nucleotides outside the gene matches: 0. The CDR3 has 13 residues. Written as DNA, the CDR3 is TGTGCCAGCAGACTAGCGGGAGACAATGAGCAGTTCTTC. Amino acids: CASRLAGDNEQFF.

The gene calls are TRBV7-2 and TRBJ2-1; D is possibly TRBD2 (6 bases). The CDR3 spans 17 residues. CDR1 and CDR2 from the germline V gene are SGHTA and FQGNSA. V shed 1 base and J shed 0 bases, with 13 bases lying between them. As DNA, the CDR3 is TGTGCCAGCAGCTTAGTTGGAGGAGCGGGCTCCTACAATGAGCAGTTCTTC. This translates into CASSLVGGAGSYNEQFF.